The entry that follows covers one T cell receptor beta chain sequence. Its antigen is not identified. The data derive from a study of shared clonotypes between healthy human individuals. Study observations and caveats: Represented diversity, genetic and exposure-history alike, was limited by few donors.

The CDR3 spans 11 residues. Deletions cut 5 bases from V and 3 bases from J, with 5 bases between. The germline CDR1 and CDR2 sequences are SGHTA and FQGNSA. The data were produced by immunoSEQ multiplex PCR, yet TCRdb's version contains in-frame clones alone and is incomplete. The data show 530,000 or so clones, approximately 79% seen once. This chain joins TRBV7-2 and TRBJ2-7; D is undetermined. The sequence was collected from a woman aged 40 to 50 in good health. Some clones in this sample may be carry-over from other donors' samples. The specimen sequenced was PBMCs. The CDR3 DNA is TGTGCCAGCAGCCAGGACTACGAGCAGTACTTC. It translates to CASSQDYEQYF.